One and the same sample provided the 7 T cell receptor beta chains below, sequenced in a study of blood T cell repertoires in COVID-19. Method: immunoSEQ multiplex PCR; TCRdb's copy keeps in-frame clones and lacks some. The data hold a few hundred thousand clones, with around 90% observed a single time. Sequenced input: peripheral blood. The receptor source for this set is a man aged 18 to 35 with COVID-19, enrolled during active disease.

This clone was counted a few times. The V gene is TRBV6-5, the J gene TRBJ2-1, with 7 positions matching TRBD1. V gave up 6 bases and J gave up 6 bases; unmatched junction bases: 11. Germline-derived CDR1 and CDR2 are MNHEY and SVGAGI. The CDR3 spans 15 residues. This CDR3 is CASREPGGVRNEQFF. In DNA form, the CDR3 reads TGTGCCAGCAGGGAGCCAGGGGGAGTTCGCAATGAGCAGTTCTTC.

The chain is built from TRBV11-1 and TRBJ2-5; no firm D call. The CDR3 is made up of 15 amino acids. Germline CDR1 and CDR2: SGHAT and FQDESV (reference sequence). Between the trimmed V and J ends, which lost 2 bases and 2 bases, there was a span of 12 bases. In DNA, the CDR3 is TGTGCCAGCAGCTTAACCCACAGTTTACAAGAGACCCAGTACTTC. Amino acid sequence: CASSLTHSLQETQYF.

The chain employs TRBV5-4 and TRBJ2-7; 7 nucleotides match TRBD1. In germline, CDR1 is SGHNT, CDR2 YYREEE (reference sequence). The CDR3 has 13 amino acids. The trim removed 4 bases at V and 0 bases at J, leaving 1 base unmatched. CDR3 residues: CASSRTGSYEQYF. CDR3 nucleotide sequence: TGTGCCAGCAGCCGGACAGGCTCCTACGAGCAGTACTTC. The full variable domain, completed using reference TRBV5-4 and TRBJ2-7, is ETGVTQSPTHLIKTRGQQVTLRCSSQSGHNTVSWYQQALGQGPQFIFQYYREEENGRGNFPPRFSGLQFPNYSSELNVNALELDDSALYLCASSRTGSYEQYFGPGTRLTVT.

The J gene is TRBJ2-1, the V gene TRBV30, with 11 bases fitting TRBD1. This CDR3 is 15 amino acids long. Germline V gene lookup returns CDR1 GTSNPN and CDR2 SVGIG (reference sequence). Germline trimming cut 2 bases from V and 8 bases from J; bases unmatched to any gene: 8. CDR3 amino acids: CAWSRWDRGVDEQFF. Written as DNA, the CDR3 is TGTGCCTGGAGTCGCTGGGACAGGGGGGTCGATGAGCAGTTCTTC.

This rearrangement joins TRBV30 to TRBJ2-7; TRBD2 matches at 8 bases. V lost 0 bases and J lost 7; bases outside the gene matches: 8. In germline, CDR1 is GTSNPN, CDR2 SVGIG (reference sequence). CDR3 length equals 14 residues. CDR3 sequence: CAWSVLSGGREQYF. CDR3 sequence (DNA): TGTGCCTGGAGTGTGTTATCGGGAGGGCGGGAGCAGTACTTC.

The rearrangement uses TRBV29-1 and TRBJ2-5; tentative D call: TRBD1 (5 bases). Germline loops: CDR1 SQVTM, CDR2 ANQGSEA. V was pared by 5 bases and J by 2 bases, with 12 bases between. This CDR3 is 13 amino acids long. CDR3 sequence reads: CSVQGRTQETQYF. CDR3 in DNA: TGCAGCGTTCAGGGCAGAACACAAGAGACCCAGTACTTC.

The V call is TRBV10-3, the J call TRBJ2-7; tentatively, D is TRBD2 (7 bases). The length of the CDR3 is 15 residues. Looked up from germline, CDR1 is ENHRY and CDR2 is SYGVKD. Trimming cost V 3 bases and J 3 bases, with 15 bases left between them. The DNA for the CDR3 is TGTGCCATCAGTGACTTCTTGCGGGGGCGCTACGAGCAGTACTTC. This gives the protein CAISDFLRGRYEQYF.